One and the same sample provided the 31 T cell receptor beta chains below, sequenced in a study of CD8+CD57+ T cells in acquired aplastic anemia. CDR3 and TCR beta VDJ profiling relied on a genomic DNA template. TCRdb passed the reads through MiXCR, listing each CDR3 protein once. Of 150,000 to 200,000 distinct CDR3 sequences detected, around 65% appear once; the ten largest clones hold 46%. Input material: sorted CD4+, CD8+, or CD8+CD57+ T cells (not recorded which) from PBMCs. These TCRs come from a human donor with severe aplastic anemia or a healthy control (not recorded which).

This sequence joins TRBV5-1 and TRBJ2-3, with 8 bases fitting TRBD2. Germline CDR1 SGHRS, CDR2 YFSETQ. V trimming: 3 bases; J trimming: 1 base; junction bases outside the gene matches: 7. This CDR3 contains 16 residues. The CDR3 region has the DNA TGCGCCAGCAGCTGGGCTTTACTAGCGGGCACAGATACGCAGTATTTT. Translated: CASSWALLAGTDTQYF.

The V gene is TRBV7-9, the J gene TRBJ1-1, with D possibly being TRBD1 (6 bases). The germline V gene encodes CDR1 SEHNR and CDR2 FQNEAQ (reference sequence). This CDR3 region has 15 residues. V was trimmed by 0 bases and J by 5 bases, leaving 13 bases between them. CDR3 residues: CASSLAGGTETEAFF. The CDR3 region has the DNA TGTGCCAGCAGCTTAGCGGGGGGCACGGAGACTGAAGCTTTCTTT.

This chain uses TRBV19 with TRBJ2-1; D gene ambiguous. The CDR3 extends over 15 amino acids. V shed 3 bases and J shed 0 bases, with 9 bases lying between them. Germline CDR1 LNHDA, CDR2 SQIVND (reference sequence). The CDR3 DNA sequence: TGTGCCAGTAGTATGCAGCTGAGCTCCTACAATGAGCAGTTCTTC. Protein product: CASSMQLSSYNEQFF.

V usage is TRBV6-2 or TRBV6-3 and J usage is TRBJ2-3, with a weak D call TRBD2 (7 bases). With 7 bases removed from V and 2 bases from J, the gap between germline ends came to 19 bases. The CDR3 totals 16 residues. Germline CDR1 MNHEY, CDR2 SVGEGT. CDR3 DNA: TGTGCCAGCAAACGCCTGGGCGGGGGCACCACAGATACGCAGTATTTT. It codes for CASKRLGGGTTDTQYF.

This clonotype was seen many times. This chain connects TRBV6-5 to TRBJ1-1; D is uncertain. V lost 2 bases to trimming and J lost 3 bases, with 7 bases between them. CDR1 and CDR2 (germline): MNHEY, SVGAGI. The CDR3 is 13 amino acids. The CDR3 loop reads CASSYGEYTEAFF. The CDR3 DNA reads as TGTGCCAGCAGTTACGGGGAATACACTGAAGCTTTCTTT.

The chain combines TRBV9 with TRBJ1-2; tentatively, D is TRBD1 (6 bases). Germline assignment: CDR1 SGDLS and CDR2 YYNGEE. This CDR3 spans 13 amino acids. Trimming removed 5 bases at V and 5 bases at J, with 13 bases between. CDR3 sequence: CASRRTGLYGYTF. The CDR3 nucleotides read TGTGCCAGCAGACGTACAGGGTTGTATGGCTACACCTTC.

The CDR3 region has the DNA TGCGCCAGCCAACAGGGCACAGATACGCAGTATTTT. Its translation: CASQQGTDTQYF. The rearrangement links TRBV5-1 to TRBJ2-3; D may be TRBD1 (5 bases). Looked up from germline, CDR1 is SGHRS and CDR2 is YFSETQ. This CDR3 spans 12 amino acids. Trimming removed 7 bases from V and 1 base from J, with 7 bases in between.

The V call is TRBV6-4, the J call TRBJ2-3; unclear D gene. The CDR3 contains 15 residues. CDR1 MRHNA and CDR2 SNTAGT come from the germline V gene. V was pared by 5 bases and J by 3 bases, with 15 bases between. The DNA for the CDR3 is TGTGCCAGCAGTTTCCCCGATACTGCGACAGATACGCAGTATTTT. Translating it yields CASSFPDTATDTQYF.

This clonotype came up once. In DNA, the CDR3 is TGCAGCCTGATCGGACTGTACAATGAGCAGTTCTTC. Encoded protein: CSLIGLYNEQFF. This rearrangement joins TRBV29-1 to TRBJ2-1; D possibly corresponds to TRBD2 (5 bases). Germline-derived CDR1 and CDR2 are SQVTM and ANQGSEA. The CDR3 is made up of 12 amino acids. Trimming left V 8 bases short and J 4 bases short, with 12 bases between.

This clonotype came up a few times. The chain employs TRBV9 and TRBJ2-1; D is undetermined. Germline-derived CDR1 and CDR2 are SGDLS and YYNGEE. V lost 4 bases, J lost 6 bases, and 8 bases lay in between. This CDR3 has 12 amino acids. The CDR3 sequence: CASSWTTNEQFF. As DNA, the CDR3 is TGTGCCAGCAGCTGGACCACCAATGAGCAGTTCTTC.

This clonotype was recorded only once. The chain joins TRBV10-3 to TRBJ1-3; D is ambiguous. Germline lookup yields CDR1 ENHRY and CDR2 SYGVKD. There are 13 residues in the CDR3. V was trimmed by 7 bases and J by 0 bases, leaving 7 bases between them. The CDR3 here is CAITESSGNTIYF. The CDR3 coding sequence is TGTGCCATCACCGAGAGCTCTGGAAACACCATATATTTT.

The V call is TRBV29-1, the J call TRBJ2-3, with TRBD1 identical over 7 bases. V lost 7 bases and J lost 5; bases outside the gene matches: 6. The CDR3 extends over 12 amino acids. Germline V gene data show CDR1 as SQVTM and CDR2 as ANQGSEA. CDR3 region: CSARTGLDTQYF. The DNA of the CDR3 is TGCAGCGCCCGGACAGGTCTAGATACGCAGTATTTT.

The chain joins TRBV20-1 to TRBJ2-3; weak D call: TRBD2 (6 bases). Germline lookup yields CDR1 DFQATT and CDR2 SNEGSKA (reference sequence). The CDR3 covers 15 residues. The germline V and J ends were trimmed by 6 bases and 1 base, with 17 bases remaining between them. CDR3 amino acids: CSAIDGGRGTDTQYF. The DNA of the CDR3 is TGCAGTGCGATAGACGGGGGACGCGGCACAGATACGCAGTATTTT.

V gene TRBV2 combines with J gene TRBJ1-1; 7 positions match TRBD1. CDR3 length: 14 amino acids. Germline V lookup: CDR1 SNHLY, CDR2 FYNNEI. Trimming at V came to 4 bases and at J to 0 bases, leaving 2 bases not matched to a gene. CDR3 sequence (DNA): TGTGCCAGCAGTGGGGGGACAGTGAACACTGAAGCTTTCTTT. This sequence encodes CASSGGTVNTEAFF.

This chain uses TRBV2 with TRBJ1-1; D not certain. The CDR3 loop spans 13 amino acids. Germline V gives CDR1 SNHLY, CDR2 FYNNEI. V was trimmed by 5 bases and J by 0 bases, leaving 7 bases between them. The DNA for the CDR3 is TGTGCCAGCAGTCAGATTTTGAACACTGAAGCTTTCTTT. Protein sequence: CASSQILNTEAFF.

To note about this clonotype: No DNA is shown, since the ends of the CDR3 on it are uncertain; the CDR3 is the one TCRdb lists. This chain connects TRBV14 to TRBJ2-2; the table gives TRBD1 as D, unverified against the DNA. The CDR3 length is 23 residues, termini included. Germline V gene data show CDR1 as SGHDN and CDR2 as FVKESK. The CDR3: CASSGWTGEDEQYFGPGTGELFF.

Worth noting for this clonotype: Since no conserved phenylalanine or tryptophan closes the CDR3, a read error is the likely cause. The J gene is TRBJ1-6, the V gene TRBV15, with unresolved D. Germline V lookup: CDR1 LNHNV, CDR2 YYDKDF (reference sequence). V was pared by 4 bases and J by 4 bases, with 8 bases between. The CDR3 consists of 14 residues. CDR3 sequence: CATSNWPYNSPLHS. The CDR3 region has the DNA TGTGCCACCAGCAACTGGCCTTATAATTCACCCCTCCACTCT.

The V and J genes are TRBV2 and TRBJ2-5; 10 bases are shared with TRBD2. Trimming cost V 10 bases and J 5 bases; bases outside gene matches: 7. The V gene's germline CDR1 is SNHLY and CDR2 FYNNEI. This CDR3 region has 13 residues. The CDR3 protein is CAIISGRAETQYF. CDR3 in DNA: TGTGCCATCATAAGCGGGAGGGCGGAGACCCAGTACTTC.

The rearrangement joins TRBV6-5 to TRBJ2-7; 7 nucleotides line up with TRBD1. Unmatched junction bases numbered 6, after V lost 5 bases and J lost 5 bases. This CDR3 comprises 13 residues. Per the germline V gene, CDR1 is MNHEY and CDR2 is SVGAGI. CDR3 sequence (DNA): TGTGCCAGCAGTCCTAAAGGGGGCCACGAGCAGTACTTC. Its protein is CASSPKGGHEQYF.

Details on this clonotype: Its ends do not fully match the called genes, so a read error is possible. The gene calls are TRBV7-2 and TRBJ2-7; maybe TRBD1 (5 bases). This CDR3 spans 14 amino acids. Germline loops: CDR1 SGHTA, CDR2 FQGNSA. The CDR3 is CASSSIKGFYEQCF. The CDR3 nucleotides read TGTGCCAGCAGCTCCATTAAGGGGTTCTACGAGCAGTGCTTC.

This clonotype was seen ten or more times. CDR3 loop: CASSSPPTGSNYGYTF. The DNA of the CDR3 is TGTGCCAGCAGTTCCCCCCCCACAGGGTCCAACTATGGCTACACCTTC. The chain combines TRBV12-3 or TRBV12-4 with TRBJ1-2; TRBD1 might be the D (6 bases). The V end was cut by 4 bases, the J end by 2 bases, with 17 bases between. The CDR3 has 16 amino acids.

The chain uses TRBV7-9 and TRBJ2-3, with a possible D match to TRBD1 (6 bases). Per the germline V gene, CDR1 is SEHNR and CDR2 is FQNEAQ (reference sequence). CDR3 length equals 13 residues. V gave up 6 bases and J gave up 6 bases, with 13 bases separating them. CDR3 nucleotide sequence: TGTGCCAGCAGATCGGTGGGGGCTGATACGCAGTATTTT. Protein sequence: CASRSVGADTQYF. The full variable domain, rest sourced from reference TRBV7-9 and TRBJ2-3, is DTGVSQNPRHKITKRGQNVTFRCDPISEHNRLYWYRQTLGQGPEFLTYFQNEAQLEKSRLLSDRFSAERPKGSFSTLEIQRTEQGDSAMYLCASRSVGADTQYFGPGTRLTVL.

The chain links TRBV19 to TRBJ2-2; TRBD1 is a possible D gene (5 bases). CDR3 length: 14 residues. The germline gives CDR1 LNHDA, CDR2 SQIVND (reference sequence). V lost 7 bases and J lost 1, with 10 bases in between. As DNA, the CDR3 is TGTGCCAGTAAGCCCGACAGGAACACCGGGGAGCTGTTTTTT. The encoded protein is CASKPDRNTGELFF.

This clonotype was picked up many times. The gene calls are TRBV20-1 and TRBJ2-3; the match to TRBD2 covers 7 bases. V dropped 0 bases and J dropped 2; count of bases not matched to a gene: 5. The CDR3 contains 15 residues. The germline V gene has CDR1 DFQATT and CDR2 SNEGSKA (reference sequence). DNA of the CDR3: TGCAGTGCTAGAGATCCGGGGGGTTACACAGATACGCAGTATTTT. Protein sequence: CSARDPGGYTDTQYF.

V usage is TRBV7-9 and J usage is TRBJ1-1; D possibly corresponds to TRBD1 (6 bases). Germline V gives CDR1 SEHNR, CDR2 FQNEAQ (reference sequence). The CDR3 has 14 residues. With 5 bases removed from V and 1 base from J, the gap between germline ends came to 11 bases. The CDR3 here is CASSIQGGNTEAFF. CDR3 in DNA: TGTGCCAGCAGCATACAGGGTGGGAACACTGAAGCTTTCTTT.

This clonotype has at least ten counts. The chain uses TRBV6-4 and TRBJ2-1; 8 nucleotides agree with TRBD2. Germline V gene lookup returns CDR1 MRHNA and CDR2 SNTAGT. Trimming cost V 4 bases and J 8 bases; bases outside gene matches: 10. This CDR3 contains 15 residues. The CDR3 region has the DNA TGTGCCAGCAGTGTTAACGGGGGGGCAGGCGATGAGCAGTTCTTC. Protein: CASSVNGGAGDEQFF.

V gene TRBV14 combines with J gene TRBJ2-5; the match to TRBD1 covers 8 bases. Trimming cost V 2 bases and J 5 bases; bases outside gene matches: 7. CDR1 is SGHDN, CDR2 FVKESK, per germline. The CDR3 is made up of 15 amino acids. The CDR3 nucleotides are TGTGCCAGCAGCCAACACACAGGGGGGAGTGAGACCCAGTACTTC. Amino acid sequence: CASSQHTGGSETQYF.

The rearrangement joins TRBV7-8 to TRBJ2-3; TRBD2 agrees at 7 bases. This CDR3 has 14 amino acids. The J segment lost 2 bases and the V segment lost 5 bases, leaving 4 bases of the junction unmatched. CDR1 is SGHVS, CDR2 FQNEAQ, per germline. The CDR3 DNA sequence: TGTGCCAGCAGCCCGGGACTACTCACAGATACGCAGTATTTT. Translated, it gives CASSPGLLTDTQYF.

The CDR3 loop reads CASSFHRTGLIDEQYF. DNA for the CDR3: TGTGCCAGCAGTTTCCATCGGACAGGCTTAATAGATGAGCAGTACTTC. V gene TRBV28 combines with J gene TRBJ2-7; 7 bases line up with TRBD1. The V and J ends lost 3 bases and 7 bases, in that order; junction bases with no gene match: 15. This CDR3 is built from 16 residues. Germline V gives CDR1 MDHEN, CDR2 SYDVKM.

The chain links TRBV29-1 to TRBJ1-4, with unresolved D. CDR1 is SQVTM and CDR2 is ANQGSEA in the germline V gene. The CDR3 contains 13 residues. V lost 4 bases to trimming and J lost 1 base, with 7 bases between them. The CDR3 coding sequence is TGCAGCGTTGCGGAGGGAACTAATGAAAAACTGTTTTTT. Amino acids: CSVAEGTNEKLFF. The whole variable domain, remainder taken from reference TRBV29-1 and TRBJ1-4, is SAVISQKPSRDICQRGTSLTIQCQVDSQVTMMFWYRQQPGQSLTLIATANQGSEATYESGFVIDKFPISRPNLTFSTLTVSNMSPEDSSIYLCSVAEGTNEKLFFGSGTQLSVL.

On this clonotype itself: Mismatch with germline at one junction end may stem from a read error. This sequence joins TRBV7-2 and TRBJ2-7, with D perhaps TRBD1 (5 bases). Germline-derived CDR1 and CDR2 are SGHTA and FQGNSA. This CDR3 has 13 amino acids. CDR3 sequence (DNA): TGCGCCAGCAGCTTGGTGACAGTCTCCGAGCAGTACTTC. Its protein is CASSLVTVSEQYF.